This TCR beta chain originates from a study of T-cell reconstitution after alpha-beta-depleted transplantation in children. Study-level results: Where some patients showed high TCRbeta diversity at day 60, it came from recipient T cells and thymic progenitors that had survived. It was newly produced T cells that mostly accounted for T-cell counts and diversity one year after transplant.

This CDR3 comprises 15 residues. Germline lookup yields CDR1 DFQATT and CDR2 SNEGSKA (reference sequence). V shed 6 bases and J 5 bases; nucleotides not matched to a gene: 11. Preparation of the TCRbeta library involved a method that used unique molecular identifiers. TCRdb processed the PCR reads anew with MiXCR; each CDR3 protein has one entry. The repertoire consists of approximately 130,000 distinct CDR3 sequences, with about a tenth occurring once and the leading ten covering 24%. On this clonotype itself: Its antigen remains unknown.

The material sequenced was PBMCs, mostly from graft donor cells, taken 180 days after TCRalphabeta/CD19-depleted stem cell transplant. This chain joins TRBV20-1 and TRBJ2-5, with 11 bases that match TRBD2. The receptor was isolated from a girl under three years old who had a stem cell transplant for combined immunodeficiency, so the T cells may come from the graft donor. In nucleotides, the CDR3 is TGCAGTGCCGGGCTAGCGGGGGGCCTCGGGGAGACCCAGTACTTC. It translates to CSAGLAGGLGETQYF.